These T cell receptor beta chains were read from a single sample in a study of OX40 agonist ivuxolimab in advanced cancers. Only in-frame clones appear in the TCRdb table, and some are missing; sequencing was by immunoSEQ multiplex PCR. The sample yields about 76,000 clones, around 86% seen once. Source: CD4+ or CD8+ T cells sorted from blood, taken in a trial of the OX40 agonist ivuxolimab. All receptors derive from an adult with an advanced solid tumor such as melanoma, head and neck, liver or kidney cancer. Both conserved end residues are part of each CDR3. Each record gives: V gene, D gene, J gene, CDR3 protein. The D gene is left open where the match is weak.

TRBV30,TRBD1,TRBJ1-1,CAWRPRGQQNTEAFF
TRBV29-1,TRBD1,TRBJ2-2,CSVVQGPSNTGELFF
TRBV7-6,NA,TRBJ2-5,CASSLVYRSETQYF
TRBV6-1,NA,TRBJ2-5,CASTQEGRGGETQYF
TRBV12-5,TRBD2,TRBJ2-7,CASGTPPQTSGQPESYYEQYF
TRBV11-3,NA,TRBJ1-2,CASGTVSNYGYTF
TRBV7-2,TRBD2,TRBJ2-1,CASSSRGKRESGDEQFF
TRBV18,NA,TRBJ2-5,CASSPTGYQETQYF
TRBV7-6,NA,TRBJ2-5,CASSLEQGGRETQYF
TRBV6-5,NA,TRBJ2-5,CASSYFGEETQYF
TRBV11-2,TRBD1,TRBJ1-4,CASSLVPGQGGEKLFF
TRBV7-2,NA,TRBJ2-2,CASSLVGSNTGELFF
TRBV5-4,NA,TRBJ1-3,CASSTGSGNTIYF
TRBV19,TRBD1,TRBJ2-2,CATYDRELFPNTGELFF
TRBV11-3,NA,TRBJ1-6,CASSLLRRDSPLHF
TRBV7-2,NA,TRBJ2-3,CASSFIGRTDTQYF
TRBV11-3,NA,TRBJ1-1,CASSFKGTEAFF
TRBV19,TRBD1,TRBJ1-6,CASTRTGGNSPLHF
TRBV11-1,NA,TRBJ1-2,CASSQAGTLGGYTF
TRBV9,TRBD2,TRBJ2-1,CASSPTSGARYNEQFF
TRBV11-3,NA,TRBJ2-3,CASSSADTQYF
TRBV11-2,NA,TRBJ1-3,CASRPWTAGNTIYF
TRBV12-5,TRBD2,TRBJ2-1,CASGSPRLAGGPNEQFF
TRBV11-2,NA,TRBJ1-1,CASSSAGSWGLEAFF
TRBV29-1,NA,TRBJ2-7,CSVERGYEQYF
TRBV7-9,NA,TRBJ1-1,CASKNQGNTEAFF
TRBV6-4,NA,TRBJ2-4,CASSDSFNLYF
TRBV9,NA,TRBJ2-1,CASSVKVSSYNEQFF
TRBV6-6,TRBD2,TRBJ2-2,CASRLAGTNTGELFF
TRBV6-6,NA,TRBJ2-1,CASSLGNEQFF
TRBV10-3,TRBD1,TRBJ1-4,CAISATGGENEKLFF
TRBV9,NA,TRBJ2-1,CASSVRGSYMEQFF
TRBV6-4,TRBD2,TRBJ2-1,CASSLTSGGVHEQFF
TRBV27,TRBD1,TRBJ2-7,CASSLNRGAYEQYF
TRBV5-1,TRBD1,TRBJ1-5,CASSLDGTDYQPQHF
TRBV5-8,TRBD1,TRBJ1-5,CASSAWDTGAIGNQPQHF
TRBV29-1,NA,TRBJ1-6,CSVRASYNSPLHF
TRBV4-3,TRBD1,TRBJ2-7,CASSQLTGVDYEQYF
TRBV7-9,NA,TRBJ2-7,CASSLRNQGRAYEQYF
TRBV30,NA,TRBJ1-4,CAWTAPGRFNEKLFF
TRBV9,NA,TRBJ2-7,CASSREEGAYEQYF
TRBV5-4,NA,TRBJ1-1,CASSLDGRGVPNTEAFF
TRBV18,TRBD1,TRBJ2-7,CASSPLYRGYEQYF
TRBV11-1,TRBD1,TRBJ2-2,CASRTGQGGSGELFF
TRBV4-1,NA,TRBJ2-6,CASSGTPPDSGANVLTF
TRBV7-9,NA,TRBJ1-1,CASSLVGRPATEAFF
TRBV29-1,TRBD1,TRBJ1-3,CSVQGGRVSGNTIYF
TRBV25-1,NA,TRBJ2-1,CASSERASYNEQFF
TRBV11-3,NA,TRBJ2-1,CASSSLGNNEQFF
TRBV2,NA,TRBJ1-5,CASSDRMNQPQHF
TRBV6-1,TRBD2,TRBJ2-7,CASRPGTTTYEQYF
TRBV20-1,NA,TRBJ2-3,CSARGGDTQYF